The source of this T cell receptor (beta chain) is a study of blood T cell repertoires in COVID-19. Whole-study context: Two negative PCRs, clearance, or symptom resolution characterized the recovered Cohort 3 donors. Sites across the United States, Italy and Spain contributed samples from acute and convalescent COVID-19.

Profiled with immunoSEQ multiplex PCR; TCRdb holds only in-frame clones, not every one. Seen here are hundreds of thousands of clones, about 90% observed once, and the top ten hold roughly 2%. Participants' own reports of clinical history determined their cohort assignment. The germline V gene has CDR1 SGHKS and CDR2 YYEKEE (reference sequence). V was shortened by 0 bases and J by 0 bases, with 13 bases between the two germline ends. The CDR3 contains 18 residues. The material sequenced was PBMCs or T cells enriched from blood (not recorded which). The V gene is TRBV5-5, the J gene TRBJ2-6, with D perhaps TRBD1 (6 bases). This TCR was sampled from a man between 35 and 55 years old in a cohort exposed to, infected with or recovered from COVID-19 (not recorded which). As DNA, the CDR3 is TGTGCCAGCAGCTTGGGTACGGACAGCGCCTCTGGGGCCAACGTCCTGACTTTC. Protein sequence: CASSLGTDSASGANVLTF. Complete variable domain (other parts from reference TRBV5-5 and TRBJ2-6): DAGVTQSPTHLIKTRGQQVTLRCSPISGHKSVSWYQQVLGQGPQFIFQYYEKEERGRGNFPDRFSARQFPNYSSELNVNALLLGDSALYLCASSLGTDSASGANVLTFGAGSRLTVL.